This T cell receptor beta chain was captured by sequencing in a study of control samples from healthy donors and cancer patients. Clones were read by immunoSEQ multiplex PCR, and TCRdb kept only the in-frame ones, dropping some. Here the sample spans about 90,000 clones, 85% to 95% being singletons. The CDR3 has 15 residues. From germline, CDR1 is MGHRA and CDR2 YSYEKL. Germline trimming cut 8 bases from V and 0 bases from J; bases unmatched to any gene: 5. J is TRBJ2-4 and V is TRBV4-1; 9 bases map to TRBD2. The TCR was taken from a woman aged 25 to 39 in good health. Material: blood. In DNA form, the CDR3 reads TGCGCCAGCGCTAGCGGGGTACTAGCCAAAAACATTCAGTACTTC. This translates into CASASGVLAKNIQYF.